A selection of T cell receptor beta chains follows, all from one sample in a study of blood T cell repertoires in COVID-19. Only in-frame clones appear in the TCRdb table, and some are missing; sequencing was by immunoSEQ multiplex PCR. Of 90,000 to 95,000 clones detected, 88% appear once; the ten largest clones hold roughly 8.1%. Sequencing used peripheral blood. The source is a woman in her seventies with acute or convalescent COVID-19. Both conserved end residues are part of each CDR3. D genes are given only for firm matches. Not every row has a clone size; where given, it reads once, few, many or a size class.

>TRBV7-9|TRBJ2-7|NA|TRBD1|17
CASSLGLGQRLVYEQYF
TGTGCCAGCAGCTTAGGGTTGGGACAGCGCCTAGTCTACGAGCAGTACTTC
>TRBV6-1|TRBJ1-5|NA|NA|16
CASSEVVTVSNQPQHF
TGTGCCAGCAGTGAAGTGGTGACAGTAAGCAATCAGCCCCAGCATTTT
>TRBV7-9|TRBJ2-1|NA|TRBD2|16
CASSPPSGYSYNEQFF
TGTGCCAGCAGCCCCCCTAGCGGCTACTCCTACAATGAGCAGTTCTTC
>TRBV27|TRBJ2-7|NA|NA|15
CASSSFSSHGYEQYF
TGTGCCAGCAGTTCGTTCAGCTCTCACGGGTACGAGCAGTACTTC
>TRBV6-5|TRBJ2-1|once|NA|13
CASKYALGAGQFF
TGTGCCAGCAAGTACGCGCTCGGAGCCGGGCAGTTCTTC
>TRBV19|TRBJ2-1|NA|NA|16
CASRSSLPGNYNEQFF
TGTGCCAGTAGATCCTCGCTTCCAGGGAACTACAATGAGCAGTTCTTC
>TRBV7-3|TRBJ2-1|once|TRBD2|18
CASSLTVPSGSLYNEQFF
TGTGCCAGCAGCTTAACGGTCCCTAGCGGGAGCCTTTACAATGAGCAGTTCTTC
>TRBV7-2|TRBJ2-5|NA|TRBD2|17
CASSFGALAGGPETQYF
TGTGCCAGCAGCTTTGGGGCCCTAGCGGGGGGGCCAGAGACCCAGTACTTC
>TRBV9|TRBJ1-3|few|NA|17
CASSVGLGASPGNTIYF
TGTGCCAGCAGCGTAGGGTTAGGAGCCTCACCTGGAAACACCATATATTTT
>TRBV5-6|TRBJ2-3|once|NA|12
CASSSGADTQYF
TGTGCCAGCAGCTCCGGTGCAGATACGCAGTATTTT
>TRBV2|TRBJ1-4|NA|NA|14
CASASGGTNEKLFF
TGTGCCAGCGCGTCGGGGGGAACTAATGAAAAACTGTTTTTT
>TRBV15|TRBJ2-2|once|NA|15
CATSLGPADTGELFF
TGTGCCACCAGCCTGGGCCCCGCTGACACCGGGGAGCTGTTTTTT
>TRBV27|TRBJ1-5|NA|NA|14
CASGPGGGNQPQHF
TGTGCCAGCGGTCCGGGGGGTGGCAATCAGCCCCAGCATTTT
>TRBV7-9|TRBJ2-7|NA|NA|15
CASSSRDRHSYEQYF
TGTGCCAGCAGCTCCCGAGACAGGCACTCCTACGAGCAGTACTTC
>TRBV4-1|TRBJ1-6|NA|TRBD1|16
CASSQDWGQFPSPLHF
TGCGCCAGCAGCCAAGACTGGGGACAGTTTCCCTCACCCCTCCACTTT
>TRBV14|TRBJ1-1|NA|NA|13
CASSQYRDTEAFF
TGTGCCAGCAGCCAATACCGGGACACTGAAGCTTTCTTT